Listed below are T cell receptor beta chains from one sample, sequenced in a study of OX40 agonist ivuxolimab in advanced cancers. Using immunoSEQ multiplex PCR, the repertoire was profiled, and TCRdb retains in-frame clones only, with some absent. The sample gives 6,500 to 10,000 clones, 87% of which show up once; less than 30% is in the top ten. This specimen consisted of CD4+ or CD8+ T cells sorted from blood, obtained in a trial of the OX40 agonist ivuxolimab. Receptors originate from an adult with an advanced solid tumor such as melanoma, head and neck, liver or kidney cancer. The CDR3 runs from the conserved cysteine through the conserved F or W. A D gene is named only where the DNA matches it firmly. Some rows have no size entry. The others give once, few or many, or a class for an expanded clone.

j_call cdr3_length d_call v_call clone_size cdr3_aa cdr3_nt
TRBJ1-1 13 NA TRBV6-5 few CASRLSTNTEAFF TGTGCCAGCAGACTCAGCACGAACACTGAAGCTTTCTTT
TRBJ1-4 16 NA TRBV27 NA CASSLDWGSTNEKLFF TGTGCCAGCAGTTTAGATTGGGGTTCAACTAATGAAAAACTGTTTTTT
TRBJ1-3 14 TRBD1 TRBV9 NA CASSVTGGENTIYF TGTGCCAGCAGCGTTACAGGGGGCGAAAACACCATATATTTT
TRBJ2-1 16 NA TRBV28 NA CASSLVSGQGKDEQFF TGTGCCAGCAGTTTAGTAAGCGGTCAAGGGAAGGATGAGCAGTTCTTC
TRBJ2-7 15 TRBD2 TRBV7-8 NA CASTKTAGVAYEQYF TGTGCCAGCACCAAGACAGCGGGAGTCGCCTACGAGCAGTACTTC
TRBJ2-7 18 TRBD1 TRBV4-2 NA CASSQGRQGAIVSYEQYF TGTGCCAGCAGCCAAGGGAGGCAGGGGGCGATAGTCTCCTACGAGCAGTACTTC
TRBJ1-2 13 TRBD1 TRBV25-1 NA CASHPGGTDGYTF TGTGCCAGCCATCCGGGGGGGACAGATGGCTACACCTTC
TRBJ2-2 15 NA TRBV2 NA CASSAGTANTGELFF TGTGCCAGCAGTGCCGGGACGGCGAACACCGGGGAGCTGTTTTTT
TRBJ1-1 15 NA TRBV27 NA CASTNLGHMNTEAFF TGTGCCAGCACCAATTTAGGGCACATGAACACTGAAGCTTTCTTT
TRBJ2-7 15 NA TRBV10-2 NA CASGARTSLSYEQYF TGCGCCAGCGGCGCGCGGACTTCCCTATCCTACGAGCAGTACTTC
TRBJ2-3 17 NA TRBV28 NA CASSFLTGSYLTDTQYF TGTGCCAGCAGTTTTTTAACAGGGTCCTATCTCACAGATACGCAGTATTTT
TRBJ1-1 12 NA TRBV6-1 once CASISWNTEAFF TGTGCCAGCATTAGCTGGAACACTGAAGCTTTCTTT
TRBJ2-7 14 TRBD1 TRBV13 NA CASSSPGQNYEQYF TGTGCCAGCAGCTCACCGGGACAGAACTACGAGCAGTACTTC
TRBJ2-1 16 TRBD2 TRBV5-1 NA CASSRPGAGEYNEQFF TGCGCCAGCAGCCGGCCGGGCGCGGGGGAATACAATGAGCAGTTCTTC
TRBJ2-7 12 NA TRBV5-8 once CASSPGGYEQYF TGTGCCAGCAGCCCGGGTGGCTACGAGCAGTACTTC
TRBJ1-3 15 NA TRBV19 NA CASSIGQQPGNTIYF TGTGCCAGTAGTATAGGACAGCAGCCTGGAAACACCATATATTTT
TRBJ2-7 14 NA TRBV12-5 NA CASGLGHGLAEQYF TGTGCTAGTGGTTTGGGACACGGGCTCGCCGAGCAGTACTTC
TRBJ2-1 16 NA TRBV4-1 few CASSQDNQGWHNEQFF TGCGCCAGCAGCCAAGATAACCAGGGGTGGCACAATGAGCAGTTCTTC
TRBJ2-7 14 NA TRBV5-6 NA CASSRLGAINEQYF TGTGCCAGCAGCCGCCTAGGGGCGATAAACGAGCAGTACTTC
TRBJ2-7 15 TRBD1 TRBV5-6 once CASRPGVGTGLEQYF TGTGCCAGCAGGCCCGGTGTTGGGACAGGCCTTGAGCAGTACTTC
TRBJ2-6 15 NA TRBV4-1 NA CASSQQFPGANVLTF TGCGCCAGCAGCCAACAGTTCCCTGGGGCCAACGTCCTGACTTTC
TRBJ2-7 18 NA TRBV7-8 NA CASSLAYPFERDMYEQYF TGTGCCAGCAGCTTAGCATATCCCTTTGAACGGGACATGTACGAGCAGTACTTC
TRBJ1-5 13 NA TRBV11-2 NA CASSGGSNQPQHF TGTGCCAGCAGCGGGGGGAGCAATCAGCCCCAGCATTTT
TRBJ2-2 14 TRBD2 TRBV6-1 few CASSAGGESGELFF TGTGCCAGCAGTGCGGGGGGTGAGTCCGGGGAGCTGTTTTTT
TRBJ1-5 12 NA TRBV27 NA CATSSSNQPQHF TGTGCCACCTCCTCCAGCAATCAGCCCCAGCATTTT
TRBJ2-5 14 TRBD1 TRBV6-1 NA CASSPGQGFETQYF TGTGCCAGCAGTCCGGGACAGGGGTTCGAGACCCAGTACTTC
TRBJ2-4 15 NA TRBV2 NA CASSTTTGGENIQYF TGTGCCAGCAGCACCACCACAGGGGGGGAGAACATTCAGTACTTC
TRBJ1-5 13 NA TRBV28 NA CASKRGINQPQHF TGTGCCAGCAAACGAGGGATCAATCAGCCCCAGCATTTT
TRBJ1-1 12 NA TRBV12-5 NA CASGMGSTEAFF TGTGCTAGTGGTATGGGTAGCACTGAAGCTTTCTTT
TRBJ2-2 17 NA TRBV7-9 NA CASSLHPKHRNTGELFF TGTGCCAGCAGCTTACATCCAAAGCACCGGAACACCGGGGAGCTGTTTTTT
TRBJ2-1 14 TRBD1 TRBV9 NA CASSVWTGENEQFF TGTGCCAGCAGCGTATGGACAGGCGAGAATGAGCAGTTCTTC
TRBJ1-5 15 NA TRBV2 NA CASSEGQGLNQPQHF TGTGCCAGCAGTGAAGGGCAGGGCCTCAATCAGCCCCAGCATTTT
TRBJ2-1 15 TRBD2 TRBV11-3 NA CASSLQTSGRNEQFF TGTGCCAGCAGCTTACAGACTAGCGGGAGAAATGAGCAGTTCTTC
TRBJ2-7 14 NA TRBV6-1 NA CASISRAPDYEQYF TGTGCCAGCATTAGCAGGGCCCCGGACTACGAGCAGTACTTC
TRBJ1-2 14 TRBD1 TRBV7-8 NA CASSLFRTGYGYTF TGTGCCAGCAGCTTATTTCGGACAGGGTATGGCTACACCTTC
TRBJ2-7 14 TRBD2 TRBV5-6 once CASSVSGSSYEQYF TGTGCCAGCAGCGTTAGCGGGAGCTCCTACGAGCAGTACTTC
TRBJ2-1 15 NA TRBV7-3 NA CASSIFPDNYNEQFF TGTGCCAGCAGCATATTCCCGGACAACTACAATGAGCAGTTCTTC
TRBJ2-7 19 TRBD2 TRBV30 NA CAWRPDPTGLADLSYEQYF TGTGCCTGGAGGCCGGACCCAACTGGACTAGCGGACCTCTCCTACGAGCAGTACTTC
TRBJ2-7 14 TRBD1 TRBV9 few CASSVAYRGGQQYF TGTGCCAGCAGCGTAGCTTACAGGGGTGGGCAGCAGTACTTC
TRBJ2-7 13 NA TRBV4-1 NA CASSQVQAYEQYF TGCGCCAGCAGCCAAGTACAGGCCTACGAGCAGTACTTC
TRBJ2-7 12 NA TRBV7-9 NA CASSPAMGRVNF TGTGCCAGCAGCCCCGCAATGGGCAGGGTAAACTTC
TRBJ2-6 15 NA TRBV11-2 NA CASSLEGSGANVLTF TGTGCCAGCAGCTTAGAGGGCTCTGGGGCCAACGTCCTGACTTTC
TRBJ2-7 14 NA TRBV10-3 NA CAISETASSYEQYF TGTGCCATCAGTGAGACAGCGAGCTCCTACGAGCAGTACTTC
TRBJ2-3 16 NA TRBV19 NA CASSTDPDTGTDTQYF TGTGCCAGTAGTACGGATCCGGACACCGGCACAGATACGCAGTATTTT
TRBJ2-7 14 TRBD1 TRBV5-8 once CASRGTGRVYEQYF TGTGCCAGCAGGGGGACAGGCAGGGTCTACGAGCAGTACTTC
TRBJ2-2 17 TRBD2 TRBV2 NA CASRQREVAGGPGELFF TGTGCCAGCAGGCAGAGGGAAGTAGCGGGAGGTCCTGGGGAGCTGTTTTTT
TRBJ2-7 14 TRBD1 TRBV30 NA CAWRRGGQSYEQYF TGTGCCTGGAGAAGAGGGGGACAGTCCTACGAGCAGTACTTC
TRBJ1-1 13 NA TRBV30 NA CAWSPGVVTEAFF TGTGCCTGGAGTCCAGGGGTCGTCACTGAAGCTTTCTTT
TRBJ1-5 15 TRBD1 TRBV27 NA CASSFTRDRNQPQHF TGTGCCAGCAGTTTCACCCGGGACAGGAATCAGCCCCAGCATTTT
TRBJ2-7 17 NA TRBV21-1 NA CASSHTRPGQGPYEQYF TGTGCCAGCAGTCATACCCGTCCGGGACAGGGCCCCTACGAGCAGTACTTC